Each of the 10 T cell receptor beta chains below was sequenced from the same sample in a study of T cell responses to AZD1222 COVID-19 vaccine. Profiling relied on immunoSEQ multiplex PCR, and the TCRdb table lists in-frame clones only, not all of them. The sample carries about 140,000 clones, approximately 92% recorded once. Sample: peripheral blood, taken on day 0 of AZD1222 vaccination. The receptors come from an adult in good health.

The rearrangement links TRBV4-1 to TRBJ2-1, with D unresolved. Trimming cost V 3 bases and J 10 bases, with 7 bases left between them. The CDR3 totals 11 residues. Per the germline V gene, CDR1 is MGHRA and CDR2 is YSYEKL. CDR3 bases: TGCGCCAGCAGCCACGGTCGGGAGCAGTTCTTC. Residues: CASSHGREQFF.

The chain is built from TRBV5-6 and TRBJ1-6, with a weak D call TRBD1 (5 bases). Germline CDR1 and CDR2: SGHDT and YYEEEE. The length of the CDR3 is 13 residues. V lost 4 bases, J lost 7 bases, and 9 bases lay in between. CDR3 DNA: TGTGCCAGCAGCCAGGGACCAAATTCACCCCTCCACTTT. This codes for CASSQGPNSPLHF.

This chain connects TRBV28 to TRBJ1-1, with D perhaps TRBD1 (6 bases). This CDR3 comprises 18 residues. V lost 6 bases, J lost 0 bases, and 23 bases lay in between. CDR1 and CDR2 from the germline V gene are MDHEN and SYDVKM. DNA for the CDR3: TGTGCCAGCAGCCCTCCTCCCGGGACCAGGGGCATGAACACTGAAGCTTTCTTT. Protein sequence: CASSPPPGTRGMNTEAFF.

The chain uses TRBV3-1 (or the pseudogene TRBV3-2) and TRBJ1-4; D perhaps matches TRBD1 (5 bases). Germline CDR1 LGHDT, CDR2 YNNKEL (reference sequence). This CDR3 spans 14 amino acids. The V end was cut by 1 base, the J end by 5 bases, with 8 bases between. CDR3 DNA sequence: TGTGCCAGCAGCCAAGGTGGGGGGAATGAAAAACTGTTTTTT. Its translation: CASSQGGGNEKLFF.

The rearrangement uses TRBV5-1 and TRBJ2-1; TRBD2 matches at 7 bases. In germline, CDR1 is SGHRS, CDR2 YFSETQ. CDR3 length: 16 residues. V was pared by 3 bases and J by 1 base, with 7 bases of the junction left unmatched. CDR3 loop: CASSSGRVGSYNEQFF. The CDR3 coding sequence is TGCGCCAGCAGCTCGGGGAGGGTCGGTTCCTACAATGAGCAGTTCTTC.

The V gene is TRBV10-3, the J gene TRBJ2-1; 10 nucleotides match TRBD2. Germline V gene sequence: CDR1 ENHRY, CDR2 SYGVKD. J lost 3 bases, V lost 0 bases, and 5 bases had no gene match. The CDR3 extends over 17 amino acids. In nucleotides, the CDR3 is TGTGCCATCAGTGAGTCCATGAGCGGGAGGGGCTACAATGAGCAGTTCTTC. Translated: CAISESMSGRGYNEQFF.

The CDR3 here is CASSTPTQQPQHF. The CDR3 DNA sequence: TGTGCCAGCAGTACACCCACCCAACAGCCCCAGCATTTT. The chain combines TRBV12-3 or TRBV12-4 with TRBJ1-5; D unresolved. Between the trimmed V and J ends, which lost 5 bases and 7 bases, there was a span of 12 bases. The CDR3 covers 13 residues.

The genes are TRBV6-1 and TRBJ1-5; D not resolved. Germline CDR1 is MNHNS and CDR2 is SASEGT. Trimming cost V 6 bases and J 7 bases, with 19 bases left between them. This CDR3 spans 15 amino acids. The CDR3 region has the DNA TGTGCCAGCAGCGAAACCCACGCCGGCTACCAGCCCCAGCATTTT. It translates to CASSETHAGYQPQHF.

J is TRBJ1-2 and V is TRBV10-1; no clear D gene. Germline CDR1 and CDR2: WNHNN and SYGVQD (reference sequence). This CDR3 is 13 amino acids long. Deletions cut 0 bases from V and 7 bases from J, with 9 bases between. Written as DNA, the CDR3 is TGCGCCAGCAGTGAGTCGGTGTCGGGTGGCTACACCTTC. Translated: CASSESVSGGYTF.

The chain recombines TRBV30 with TRBJ2-7; 13 bases fit TRBD2. Germline CDR1 is GTSNPN and CDR2 is SVGIG (reference sequence). The CDR3 contains 16 residues. V was pared by 5 bases and J by 3 bases, with 10 bases of the junction left unmatched. The CDR3 coding sequence is TGTGCCTGGGGTCCCGCGACTAGCGGGGGGCGCTACGAGCAGTACTTC. Its translation: CAWGPATSGGRYEQYF.